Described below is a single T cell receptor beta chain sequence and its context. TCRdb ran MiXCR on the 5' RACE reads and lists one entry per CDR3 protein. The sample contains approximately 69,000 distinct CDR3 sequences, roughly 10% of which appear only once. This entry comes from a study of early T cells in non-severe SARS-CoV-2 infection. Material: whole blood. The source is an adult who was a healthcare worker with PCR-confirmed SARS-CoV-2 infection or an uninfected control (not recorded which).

The CDR3: CASSLAGDTQYF. CDR3 coding DNA: TGTGCCAGCAGCCTAGCGGGAGATACGCAGTATTTT. V and J are TRBV27 and TRBJ2-3; 8 bases map to TRBD2. This CDR3 has 12 amino acids. The V gene's germline CDR1 is MNHEY and CDR2 SMNVEV (reference sequence). Germline trimming cut 6 bases from V and 5 bases from J; bases unmatched to any gene: 1.